What follows are 27 T cell receptor beta chains derived from one specimen sequenced in a study of prognosis after radiotherapy for stage I lung cancer. From genomic DNA, TCR beta CDR3 was amplified by two-round multiplex PCR. First-round PCR employed TRBV- and TRBJ-specific primers for each gene. MiXCR was run by TCRdb on the multiplex PCR reads, yielding one entry per CDR3 protein. The sample includes about 36,000 distinct CDR3 sequences, 25% to 40% seen only once; the top ten take 27%. Sequencing used PBMCs, obtained before or after stereotactic body radiation therapy (not recorded which). The receptors were sampled from a donor aged 50 or older with non-small cell lung cancer.

This clonotype was picked up one time. The likely explanation is a read error, given a far larger clone one base away. V is TRBV6-9 and J is TRBJ1-2; possibly TRBD1 for D (5 bases). CDR3 length: 14 residues. Germline V gene data show CDR1 as MNHGY and CDR2 as SVAAGI. V dropped 4 bases and J dropped 13 bases, with 22 bases sitting between them. The CDR3 reads CASSWALRQLECTF. In DNA form, the CDR3 reads TGTGCCAGCAGTTGGGCCTTAAGACAGCTTGAGTGCACCTTC.

In this sample, this clonotype turned up many times. The chain recombines TRBV20-1 with TRBJ1-2; TRBD1 aligns across 9 bases. Germline CDR1 DFQATT, CDR2 SNEGSKA (reference sequence). The CDR3 covers 15 residues. V lost 5 bases to trimming and J lost 3 bases; unmatched junction nucleotides: 10. As DNA, the CDR3 is TGCAGTGCTTTCCGGGACAGGGCTCCGGACTATGGCTACACCTTC. It encodes CSAFRDRAPDYGYTF.

This clonotype was seen ten or more times. This chain uses TRBV28 with TRBJ1-4; D gene unclear. Germline CDR1 and CDR2: MDHEN and SYDVKM. V dropped 6 bases and J dropped 8 bases, with 16 bases sitting between them. The CDR3 runs to 14 residues. CDR3 DNA sequence: TGTGCCAGCAGGACTCCGGGCCCCGCAGAAAAACTGTTTTTT. Translating it yields CASRTPGPAEKLFF.

This clonotype was counted at least ten times. This sequence joins TRBV4-1 and TRBJ2-7; D call uncertain. The V end lost 0 bases, the J end lost 1 base, and 10 bases lay between the germline ends. The CDR3 runs to 15 residues. Looked up from germline, CDR1 is MGHRA and CDR2 is YSYEKL. Here the CDR3 reads CASSQDRGFSYEQYF. CDR3 sequence (DNA): TGCGCCAGCAGCCAAGATCGAGGCTTTTCCTACGAGCAGTACTTC.

The table lists this clonotype with many counts. The chain has TRBV20-1 and TRBJ1-2; D is unclear. The CDR3 consists of 14 residues. Germline V gives CDR1 DFQATT, CDR2 SNEGSKA (reference sequence). V lost 4 bases and J lost 4, with 16 bases in between. CDR3 DNA: TGCAGTGCTATTTGGAGACACTCCTCCTATGGCTACACCTTC. It codes for CSAIWRHSSYGYTF.

This clonotype was detected only once. The rearrangement links TRBV28 to TRBJ1-2; TRBD1 is a possible D gene (6 bases). The CDR3 loop spans 14 amino acids. Germline V gene sequence: CDR1 MDHEN, CDR2 SYDVKM. V shed 5 bases and J shed 7 bases, with 17 bases lying between them. The CDR3 DNA is TGTGCCAGCAGTAGAGGGGGACACTCGATTGGCTACACCTTC. It encodes CASSRGGHSIGYTF.

This clonotype was seen repeatedly, ten times or more. V gene TRBV7-8 combines with J gene TRBJ2-7, with D perhaps matching TRBD1 (5 bases). With 1 base removed from V and 7 bases from J, the gap between germline ends came to 11 bases. The CDR3 has 13 residues. Germline V gene data show CDR1 as SGHVS and CDR2 as FQNEAQ. CDR3 sequence reads: CASSLGQGGEQYF. CDR3 DNA sequence: TGTGCCAGCAGCTTAGGCCAGGGTGGAGAGCAGTACTTC. Variable domain in full (rest from reference TRBV7-8 and TRBJ2-7): GAGVSQSPRYKVAKRGQDVALRCDPISGHVSLFWYQQALGQGPEFLTYFQNEAQLDKSGLPSDRFFAERPEGSVSTLKIQRTQQEDSAVYLCASSLGQGGEQYFGPGTRLTVT.

The V call is TRBV19, the J call TRBJ1-1; D is ambiguous. V lost 7 bases and J lost 3, with 15 bases in between. The CDR3 extends over 14 amino acids. Germline assignment: CDR1 LNHDA and CDR2 SQIVND (reference sequence). The CDR3 is CASTHSFGDTEAFF. CDR3 DNA sequence: TGTGCCAGTACCCACAGCTTCGGGGACACTGAAGCTTTCTTT.

Notes on this clonotype: This sequence is one base from a far larger clone and is likely a read error. In nucleotides, the CDR3 is TGTGCCAACAGCCCCGCCGGACAGGGTGGCTATGGCTACACCTTC. Residues: CANSPAGQGGYGYTF. The chain couples TRBV7-2 to TRBJ1-2; 8 bases fit TRBD1. Germline V gene lookup returns CDR1 SGHTA and CDR2 FQGNSA. The CDR3 is 15 amino acids. The variable domain in full, with the rest retrieved from reference TRBV7-2 and TRBJ1-2, is GAGVSQSPSNKVTEKGKDVELRCDPISGHTALYWYRQSLGQGLEFLIYFQGNSAPDKSGLPSDRFSAERTGGSVSTLTIQRTQQEDSAVYLCANSPAGQGGYGYTFGSGTRLTVV.

There are many counts of this clonotype. The J gene is TRBJ1-4, the V gene TRBV5-5, with 8 nucleotides matching TRBD1. The CDR3 contains 13 residues. With 6 bases clipped from V and 6 bases from J, the junction kept 4 bases outside the gene matches. Germline lookup yields CDR1 SGHKS and CDR2 YYEKEE (reference sequence). This CDR3 is CASTAGGDEKLFF. The CDR3 nucleotides are TGTGCCAGCACCGCAGGGGGCGATGAAAAACTGTTTTTT. The variable domain in full, completed from reference TRBV5-5 and TRBJ1-4, reads DAGVTQSPTHLIKTRGQQVTLRCSPISGHKSVSWYQQVLGQGPQFIFQYYEKEERGRGNFPDRFSARQFPNYSSELNVNALLLGDSALYLCASTAGGDEKLFFGSGTQLSVL.

A few counts support this clonotype. Just one base apart from a much larger clone, this may be a read error. The chain links TRBV6-2 or TRBV6-3 to TRBJ1-5; no clear D gene. The CDR3 is 14 amino acids. The V gene lost 10 bases and the J gene lost 2 bases, with 15 bases spanning the gap. Germline CDR1 reads MNHEY; CDR2 reads SVGEGT. CDR3 nucleotide sequence: TGTGCCACCCGGACGGGTTTGGGCAATCAGCCCCAGCATTTT. Translation: CATRTGLGNQPQHF.

This clonotype was recorded many times. V gene TRBV27 combines with J gene TRBJ1-2; no definite D call. The germline gives CDR1 MNHEY, CDR2 SMNVEV (reference sequence). V lost 6 bases to trimming and J lost 1 base, with 9 bases between them. The CDR3 is made up of 13 amino acids. CDR3: CASSDGNNYGYTF. CDR3 nucleotide sequence: TGTGCCAGCAGCGACGGGAATAACTATGGCTACACCTTC.

This chain joins TRBV30 and TRBJ1-1; D unresolved. The CDR3 sequence is 13 residues long. The germline V and J ends were trimmed by 7 bases and 0 bases, with 12 bases remaining between them. Germline lookup yields CDR1 GTSNPN and CDR2 SVGIG (reference sequence). This CDR3 reads CAFQFQLNTEAFF. The DNA for the CDR3 is TGTGCCTTCCAATTTCAACTGAACACTGAAGCTTTCTTT. Drawing the rest from reference TRBV30 and TRBJ1-1, the complete variable domain is SQTIHQWPATLVQPVGSPLSLECTVEGTSNPNLYWYRQAAGRGLQLLFYSVGIGQISSEVPQNLSASRPQDRQFILSSKKLLLSDSGFYLCAFQFQLNTEAFFGQGTRLTVV.

The V and J genes are TRBV6-1 and TRBJ1-5; the D gene is possibly TRBD1 (5 bases). Trimming took 9 bases from V and 4 from J, leaving 25 bases between them. Germline V gives CDR1 MNHNS, CDR2 SASEGT. The CDR3 spans 17 residues. The CDR3 loop is CASSPRRGGMGNQPQHF. The CDR3, as DNA: TGTGCCAGTAGTCCCCGGAGGGGTGGCATGGGAAATCAGCCCCAGCATTTT.

This clonotype came up many times. This sequence joins TRBV6-2 or TRBV6-3 and TRBJ2-1, with D possibly being TRBD2 (7 bases). The CDR3 contains 15 residues. The V gene lost 1 base and the J gene lost 7 bases, with 14 bases spanning the gap. Germline lookup yields CDR1 MNHEY and CDR2 SVGEGT. The CDR3 protein is CASSYWGGRGNEQFF. CDR3 DNA sequence: TGTGCCAGCAGTTACTGGGGGGGGCGTGGTAATGAGCAGTTCTTC.

In its sample, this clonotype was seen many times. V and J are TRBV20-1 and TRBJ1-2, with D possibly TRBD1 on 5 matching bases. Germline V gene lookup returns CDR1 DFQATT and CDR2 SNEGSKA (reference sequence). V lost 6 bases and J lost 2, with 16 bases in between. This CDR3 is 14 amino acids long. This CDR3 is CSALGGGGNYGYTF. In DNA, the CDR3 is TGCAGTGCCCTTGGCGGGGGGGGAAACTATGGCTACACCTTC.

This clonotype has at least ten counts. The chain links TRBV5-1 to TRBJ1-2; D not certain. V lost 1 base and J lost 0, with 7 bases in between. The CDR3 loop spans 14 amino acids. CDR1 is SGHRS, CDR2 YFSETQ, per germline. The CDR3 DNA reads as TGCGCCAGCAGCTTGACGGGAGCTAACTATGGCTACACCTTC. It encodes CASSLTGANYGYTF.

The genes are TRBV28 and TRBJ2-7; 7 bases fit TRBD1. CDR1 and CDR2 from the germline V gene are MDHEN and SYDVKM. The CDR3 is made up of 13 amino acids. V lost 6 bases, J lost 8 bases, and 10 bases stayed unmatched. The CDR3 is CASSPPGQSKQYF. The DNA of the CDR3 is TGTGCCAGCAGCCCTCCGGGACAGAGTAAGCAGTACTTC.

This clonotype was seen repeatedly, ten times or more. V is TRBV20-1 and J is TRBJ1-1; D call uncertain. V lost 1 base and J lost 6, with 12 bases in between. The CDR3 covers 13 residues. The germline V gene encodes CDR1 DFQATT and CDR2 SNEGSKA (reference sequence). The CDR3 nucleotides read TGCAGTGCTAGAGGCCTAGGGAGGCCTGAAGCTTTCTTT. This sequence encodes CSARGLGRPEAFF.

This clonotype was seen repeatedly, ten times or more. The CDR3 sequence: CASSLSGADTQYF. CDR3 sequence (DNA): TGTGCCAGCAGCTTAAGTGGCGCGGATACGCAGTATTTT. The chain is built from TRBV7-3 and TRBJ2-3; D ambiguous. CDR3 length: 13 amino acids. Germline lookup yields CDR1 SGHTA and CDR2 FQGTGA. Trimming took off 1 base at V and 6 bases at J, with 8 bases between the two ends.

About this clonotype: A far larger clone is just one base off, so this is likely a read error. V usage is TRBV6-6 and J usage is TRBJ1-2; 9 nucleotides line up with TRBD1. There are 15 residues in the CDR3. Unmatched junction bases numbered 6, after V lost 0 bases and J lost 7 bases. CDR1 is MNHNY and CDR2 is SVGAGI in the germline V gene (reference sequence). In DNA, the CDR3 is TGTGCCAGCAGTTACTCGCAGACAGGGGGTACTGGCTACACCTTC. Translated: CASSYSQTGGTGYTF.

This clonotype was counted many times. The chain joins TRBV6-1 to TRBJ2-2; TRBD2 matches at 13 bases. The CDR3 contains 15 residues. Germline V lookup: CDR1 MNHNS, CDR2 SASEGT. J was trimmed by 6 bases and V by 6 bases; bases with no gene match: 4. This chain's CDR3 is CASRTSGGYSGELFF. The CDR3 DNA reads as TGTGCCAGCAGGACTAGCGGGGGGTATTCCGGGGAGCTGTTTTTT.

This clonotype was picked up many times. The V and J genes are TRBV2 and TRBJ1-2, with a tentative D call TRBD1 (5 bases). The V gene's germline CDR1 is SNHLY and CDR2 FYNNEI. CDR3 length: 16 residues. V lost 1 base and J 2 bases, leaving 14 bases between the germline ends. CDR3 sequence: CASSEGQRSSNYGYTF. The CDR3, as DNA: TGTGCCAGCAGTGAAGGACAGAGGTCCTCAAACTATGGCTACACCTTC.

The CDR3 region has the DNA TGTGCCAGCAGCCCGGGGGTGCTCTATCAGCCAAAGCATTTT. It yields the protein CASSPGVLYQPKHF. The chain is built from TRBV7-2 and TRBJ1-5; TRBD1 might be the D (5 bases). Per germline, CDR1 SGHTA and CDR2 FQGNSA. This CDR3 has 14 residues. With 5 bases removed from V and 14 bases from J, the gap between germline ends came to 22 bases.

About this clonotype itself: A much larger clonotype is one base distant, so this may be a read error. The V and J genes are TRBV25-1 and TRBJ2-5, with D perhaps TRBD1 or TRBD2 (5 bases each). The CDR3 has 13 amino acids. Germline V gene sequence: CDR1 MGHDK, CDR2 SYGVNS. The CDR3 protein is CASRGVTQGTQYF. For the CDR3, the DNA is TGTGCCAGCAGGGGGGTTACTCAAGGGACCCAGTACTTC. Based on the CDR3 plus reference TRBV25-1 and TRBJ2-5, the full variable domain is EADIYQTPRYLVIGTGKKITLECSQTMGHDKMYWYQQDPGMELHLIHYSYGVNSTEKGDLSSESTVSRIRTEHFPLTLESARPSHTSQYLCASRGVTQGTQYFGPGTRLLVL.

As regards this clonotype: A far larger clone is a single base away, which makes a read error likely. The CDR3 loop reads CASSTWAKQYF. In nucleotides, the CDR3 is TGTGCCAGCAGCACCTGGGCAAAGCAGTATTTT. This chain uses TRBV7-9 with TRBJ2-3; D unresolved. This CDR3 is built from 11 residues. V was shortened by 5 bases and J by 11 bases, with 11 bases between the two germline ends. The germline V gene has CDR1 SEHNR and CDR2 FQNEAQ (reference sequence). The variable domain in full, completed from reference TRBV7-9 and TRBJ2-3, reads DTGVSQNPRHKITKRGQNVTFRCDPISEHNRLYWYRQTLGQGPEFLTYFQNEAQLEKSRLLSDRFSAERPKGSFSTLEIQRTEQGDSAMYLCASSTWAKQYFGPGTRLTVL.

This clonotype was detected many times. J is TRBJ2-5 and V is TRBV6-1; a possible D gene is TRBD2 (7 bases). The V gene lost 10 bases and the J gene lost 4 bases, with 19 bases spanning the gap. The CDR3 loop spans 14 amino acids. The V gene's germline CDR1 is MNHNS and CDR2 SASEGT. The CDR3 region has the DNA TGTGCCACAGAGTATACAGGGAGGGGAGAGACCCAGTACTTC. Translating it yields CATEYTGRGETQYF.